This T cell receptor beta chain was recovered during a study of blood T cell repertoires in COVID-19 (dated by TCRdb to about 2020). About the full investigation: The collaborator samples originated in the United States, Italy and Spain and spanned the acute and convalescent phases of COVID-19. The prospective study material was composed of cDNA or gDNA derived from T cells, B-cell-depleted T cells, or PBMCs. Nearly every sample came with metadata listing a de-identified subject ID, COVID-19 status, age in years and sex. The dataset comprised deeply sampled blood TCRbeta repertoires from subjects exposed to, actively infected with, or recovered from COVID-19. HLA class I and class II types, where available, came from metadata supplied by the sample provider rather than from assay-based typing. Samples came from the ongoing ImmuneRACE study (first 160 participants) plus 1,254 subjects from 6 global collaborators. The repertoires were released in a freely available public database meant as a resource for research on the immune response to SARS-CoV-2. General study outcomes and caveats: The amount of clinical and demographic metadata varied by source and participant and was provided uncurated.

CDR3 length: 13 amino acids, cysteine to phenylalanine. Only CDR3 DNA is held: 39 bases, read in frame from base 1. V is cut back by 7 bases and J by 1 base, with 3 bases in the junction unmatched. The CDR1 and CDR2 encoded by the germline V gene are SGHTA and FQGNSA. This clone was seen a single time. This receptor's antigen is unknown. Per-base qualities were not stored, and no clone one base away is much larger. The immunoSEQ Assay, a bias-controlled multiplex PCR, was used to amplify TCRbeta CDR3 regions from genomic DNA. As for how the authors treated the data: The number of nucleated cells in each sample was estimated from the amplification of reference gene primers within the assay. To quantify the absolute abundance of each unique TCRbeta CDR3 rearrangement, sequence reads were collapsed and filtered. Productive Simpson clonality was computed per sample as the square root of Simpson's diversity index over productive rearrangements. This is the immuneACCESS table as TCRdb keeps it, with only in-frame sequences that have V and J called. A part of the clones is gone; compared with another copy, unresolved V genes explain less than half, and the rest is unexplained. That table gives V, J and clone size, and the DNA gave D and trimming. This sample comprises more than 40,000 clones, approximately 78% of them detected only once. Roughly an eighth of the sample goes to the ten largest clones.

Each collaborating institution followed its own protocols to collect whole blood in K2EDTA tubes. Collaborator samples were shipped for TCRbeta analysis as frozen whole blood, isolated PBMCs, or DNA extracted from either sample type. This TCR was sampled from a human donor with acute or convalescent COVID-19. The donor label of this sample is uncertain. Sequenced input: peripheral blood. The receptor chain draws on TRBV7-2 and TRBJ1-1; 7 junctional bases match TRBD1. DNA sequence: TGTGCCAGCACCCGACAGGGGAACACTGAAGCTTTCTTT. The encoded protein is CASTRQGNTEAFF.